Below, 20 T cell receptor beta chains from the same sample are listed, as sequenced in a study of T cells after yellow fever vaccination. TCRdb itself ran the 5' RACE reads through MiXCR, one entry per CDR3 protein. The sample has some 420,000 distinct CDR3 sequences; approximately 18% are singletons. The starting material was PBMCs, obtained before the yellow fever booster vaccination. These receptors all stem from a man younger than 35 who received the YFV17D yellow fever vaccine.

This clonotype was picked up a small number of times. The chain uses TRBV3-1 and TRBJ1-6; D gene uncertain. The V end lost 0 bases, the J end lost 8 bases, and 8 bases lay between the germline ends. The CDR3 covers 14 residues. Germline lookup yields CDR1 LGHDT and CDR2 YNNKEL (reference sequence). This CDR3 reads CASSQDGLHSPLHF. The CDR3 DNA is TGTGCCAGCAGCCAAGACGGCCTACATTCACCCCTCCACTTT.

This clonotype was seen more than once but under ten times. The chain recombines TRBV28 with TRBJ2-4; no reliable D call. The V gene's germline CDR1 is MDHEN and CDR2 SYDVKM. Deletions cut 3 bases from V and 0 bases from J, with 12 bases between. This CDR3 has 16 amino acids. CDR3 DNA sequence: TGTGCCAGCAGTTTCCCTGTAGAGATAGCCAAAAACATTCAGTACTTC. This sequence encodes CASSFPVEIAKNIQYF.

The J gene is TRBJ1-5, the V gene TRBV6-2 or TRBV6-3; 9 bases agree with TRBD1. The germline CDR1 and CDR2 sequences are MNHEY and SVGEGT. The ends lost 4 bases at V and 5 bases at J; junction bases unmatched: 6. The CDR3 length is 15 residues. The CDR3 DNA follows: TGTGCCAGCAGTTCCTTGGGACAGGGTCATCAGCCCCAGCATTTT. This codes for CASSSLGQGHQPQHF.

This clonotype has just a few counts. The chain recombines TRBV20-1 with TRBJ1-4; D may be TRBD1 (5 bases). Germline CDR1 is DFQATT and CDR2 is SNEGSKA (reference sequence). The CDR3 runs 14 residues. V lost 4 bases, J lost 1 base, and 10 bases lay in between. The CDR3 reads CSANGGGTNEKLFF. The CDR3 DNA follows: TGCAGTGCTAATGGGGGGGGAACTAATGAAAAACTGTTTTTT.

The chain links TRBV20-1 to TRBJ2-2, with a possible D match to TRBD2 (6 bases). This CDR3 comprises 15 residues. CDR1 is DFQATT, CDR2 SNEGSKA, per germline (reference sequence). V was clipped by 3 bases and J by 3 bases, with 14 bases between them. The CDR3 loop is CSARSPGLHTGELFF. DNA of the CDR3: TGCAGTGCTAGGTCGCCCGGACTACACACCGGGGAGCTGTTTTTT.

The table lists this clonotype with a few counts. The V and J genes are TRBV5-6 and TRBJ2-3, with D perhaps matching TRBD2 (5 bases). The CDR3 contains 16 residues. The V and J ends lost 1 base and 2 bases respectively, with 14 bases between them. Germline V gives CDR1 SGHDT, CDR2 YYEEEE. The chain's CDR3 is CASSLFSGSNTDTQYF. DNA of the CDR3: TGTGCCAGCAGCTTGTTCAGTGGGAGTAACACAGATACGCAGTATTTT.

The V call is TRBV3-1, the J call TRBJ2-1; 14 nucleotides match TRBD2. The CDR3 totals 19 residues. V lost 5 bases to trimming and J lost 4 bases; unmatched junction nucleotides: 13. Per the germline V gene, CDR1 is LGHDT and CDR2 is YNNKEL (reference sequence). The CDR3 DNA reads as TGTGCCAGCAGCTGGACTAGCGGGGGGTCCTCAACCCCTTACAATGAGCAGTTCTTC. This sequence encodes CASSWTSGGSSTPYNEQFF.

This clonotype has more than one count but fewer than ten. V is TRBV6-5 and J is TRBJ1-4; D is ambiguous. The CDR3 is made up of 15 amino acids. Germline V gene lookup returns CDR1 MNHEY and CDR2 SVGAGI. With 8 bases removed from V and 0 bases from J, the gap between germline ends came to 13 bases. The CDR3 coding sequence is TGTGCCAGCCAGCCCCTAGGAGCAACTAATGAAAAACTGTTTTTT. This sequence encodes CASQPLGATNEKLFF.

This clonotype has a handful of counts. CDR3 residues: CASSLGQGRGGGETQYF. The CDR3 coding sequence is TGTGCCAGCAGCTTAGGACAGGGAAGAGGAGGAGGAGAGACCCAGTACTTC. This chain links TRBV11-3 with TRBJ2-5; 7 bases map to TRBD1. Germline V lookup: CDR1 SGHNT, CDR2 YENEEA. V lost 1 base, J lost 4 bases, and 12 bases stayed unmatched. There are 17 residues in the CDR3.

This clonotype was found a few times. The CDR3 region has the DNA TGTGCCAGCAGCTCTAGCGGGGGGGAGGACGAGCAGTACTTC. Its protein is CASSSSGGEDEQYF. The V call is TRBV7-2, the J call TRBJ2-7; 12 bases fit TRBD2. The CDR3 consists of 14 residues. Germline V gene sequence: CDR1 SGHTA, CDR2 FQGNSA. With 4 bases clipped from V and 5 bases from J, the junction kept 3 bases outside the gene matches. Full variable domain (rest looked up from reference TRBV7-2 and TRBJ2-7): GAGVSQSPSNKVTEKGKDVELRCDPISGHTALYWYRQSLGQGLEFLIYFQGNSAPDKSGLPSDRFSAERTGGSVSTLTIQRTQQEDSAVYLCASSSSGGEDEQYFGPGTRLTVT.

This chain uses TRBV7-9 with TRBJ2-5; maybe TRBD2 (6 bases). V gave up 5 bases and J gave up 3 bases, with 13 bases separating them. This CDR3 is built from 14 residues. Looked up from germline, CDR1 is SEHNR and CDR2 is FQNEAQ (reference sequence). The CDR3 reads CASSPPSGEETQYF. CDR3 DNA: TGTGCCAGCAGCCCCCCGTCGGGGGAAGAGACCCAGTACTTC. The variable domain in full, with the rest retrieved from reference TRBV7-9 and TRBJ2-5, is DTGVSQNPRHKITKRGQNVTFRCDPISEHNRLYWYRQTLGQGPEFLTYFQNEAQLEKSRLLSDRFSAERPKGSFSTLEIQRTEQGDSAMYLCASSPPSGEETQYFGPGTRLLVL.

This clonotype was counted at least ten times. DNA for the CDR3: TGCAGTGCCCAGAAGCACAATGAGCAGTTCTTC. Protein sequence: CSAQKHNEQFF. The chain has TRBV20-1 and TRBJ2-1; the D is unclear. The ends were cut back, 6 bases at V and 5 bases at J, with 8 bases in the middle. The CDR3 runs to 11 residues. CDR1 and CDR2 from the germline V gene are DFQATT and SNEGSKA (reference sequence).

This sequence joins TRBV4-3 and TRBJ2-2; D gene uncertain. The germline V and J ends were trimmed by 0 bases and 5 bases, with 7 bases remaining between them. CDR3 size: 14 residues. CDR1 LGHNA and CDR2 YSLEER come from the germline V gene. Written as DNA, the CDR3 is TGCGCCAGCAGCCAAGAGGCAAGGACCGGGGAGCTGTTTTTT. Translating gives CASSQEARTGELFF.

The table lists this clonotype with a few counts. The chain carries TRBV6-5 and TRBJ2-5, with 9 bases that match TRBD2. Germline V lookup: CDR1 MNHEY, CDR2 SVGAGI. There are 16 residues in the CDR3. V lost 0 bases to trimming and J lost 5 bases; unmatched junction nucleotides: 7. Written as DNA, the CDR3 is TGTGCCAGCAGTTACTCCTTGCGGGGGGGTCCGGAGACCCAGTACTTC. It specifies CASSYSLRGGPETQYF.

In DNA form, the CDR3 reads TGTGCCAGCAGTCTTTTCAGTGCTTCGAACACCGGGGAGCTGTTTTTT. It specifies CASSLFSASNTGELFF. V usage is TRBV28 and J usage is TRBJ2-2; D not resolved. CDR1 is MDHEN and CDR2 is SYDVKM in the germline V gene. The CDR3 extends over 16 amino acids. V lost 5 bases, J lost 0 bases, and 13 bases lay in between.

The chain links TRBV4-1 to TRBJ2-2; no definite D call. This CDR3 has 13 residues. Germline V gene data show CDR1 as MGHRA and CDR2 as YSYEKL. Trimming took 3 bases from V and 6 from J, leaving 8 bases between them. The CDR3 sequence: CASSQYSSGELFF. In DNA, the CDR3 is TGCGCCAGCAGCCAGTACTCGTCCGGGGAGCTGTTTTTT.

The rearrangement links TRBV5-1 to TRBJ2-7; 9 nucleotides line up with TRBD1. Trimming at V came to 4 bases and at J to 7 bases, leaving 6 bases not matched to a gene. Germline V CDR1 and CDR2: SGHRS, YFSETQ. The CDR3 covers 13 residues. CDR3: CASSNRGPPEQYF. The CDR3 nucleotides are TGCGCCAGCAGCAACAGGGGGCCCCCGGAGCAGTACTTC.

The table lists this clonotype with a few counts. The chain uses TRBV29-1 and TRBJ2-5, with TRBD2 identical over 11 bases. This CDR3 spans 15 amino acids. Germline lookup yields CDR1 SQVTM and CDR2 ANQGSEA. With 6 bases clipped from V and 1 base from J, the junction kept 7 bases outside the gene matches. The CDR3 here is CSVASGGTLQETQYF. DNA of the CDR3: TGCAGCGTGGCTAGCGGGGGGACCCTCCAAGAGACCCAGTACTTC.

V and J are TRBV6-4 and TRBJ2-6, with D tentatively TRBD1 (7 bases). Germline CDR1 is MRHNA and CDR2 is SNTAGT. There are 18 residues in the CDR3. V was clipped by 6 bases and J by 0 bases, with 18 bases between them. CDR3 in amino acids: CASRGGTDSNSGANVLTF. As DNA, the CDR3 is TGTGCCAGCAGAGGGGGGACAGACTCTAACTCTGGGGCCAACGTCCTGACTTTC.

Only a few counts were recorded for this clonotype. The chain has TRBV12-3 or TRBV12-4 and TRBJ2-1, with D perhaps matching TRBD2 (5 bases). Trimming left V 5 bases short and J 5 bases short, with 7 bases between. CDR3 length equals 12 residues. The CDR3, as DNA: TGTGCCAGCAGTCACGGGGACAATGAGCAGTTCTTC. Residues: CASSHGDNEQFF.